Listed here is a single T cell receptor (beta chain). What it recognizes is unknown. This record comes from a study of T cell responses to AZD1222 COVID-19 vaccine. Study-level points and caveats: Vaccination with two AZD1222 doses was followed by a rise in Spike-specific TCR breadth and depth. It was only after the peak T cell response that any repertoires were sampled. CD4 TCRs associated with vaccination spanned spike, dominating at 160-218 and 743-854. Nearly half of the spike-specific TCRs reportedly recognize variant regions that carry no mutations.

With V trimmed by 4 bases and J by 4 bases, 2 bases remained unmatched. CDR1 LNHDA and CDR2 SQIVND come from the germline V gene (reference sequence). There are 14 residues in the CDR3. Assay used: immunoSEQ multiplex PCR; TCRdb lists only in-frame clones, some missing. The sample records fewer than 95,000 clones, around 93% being singletons. The sample consisted of peripheral blood, taken 28 days after the second AZD1222 dose. This clonotype was sampled from an adult who received the AZD1222 COVID-19 vaccine. V is TRBV19 and J is TRBJ2-5, with 11 bases that match TRBD2. DNA of the CDR3: TGTGCCAGTAGTACCGGACTAGCGGGAGAGACCCAGTACTTC. It encodes CASSTGLAGETQYF.